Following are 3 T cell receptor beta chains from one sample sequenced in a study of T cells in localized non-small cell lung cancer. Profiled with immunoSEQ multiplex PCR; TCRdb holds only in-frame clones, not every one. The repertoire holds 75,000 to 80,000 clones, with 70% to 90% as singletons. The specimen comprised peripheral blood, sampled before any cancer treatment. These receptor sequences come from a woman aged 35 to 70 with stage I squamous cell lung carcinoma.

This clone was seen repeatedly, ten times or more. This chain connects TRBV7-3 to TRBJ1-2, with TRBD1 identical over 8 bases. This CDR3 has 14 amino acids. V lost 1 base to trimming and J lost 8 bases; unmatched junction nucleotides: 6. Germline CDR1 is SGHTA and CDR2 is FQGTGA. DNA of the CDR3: TGTGCCAGCAGCTTAAGCGGACAGGGAGACGGCTACACCTTC. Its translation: CASSLSGQGDGYTF.

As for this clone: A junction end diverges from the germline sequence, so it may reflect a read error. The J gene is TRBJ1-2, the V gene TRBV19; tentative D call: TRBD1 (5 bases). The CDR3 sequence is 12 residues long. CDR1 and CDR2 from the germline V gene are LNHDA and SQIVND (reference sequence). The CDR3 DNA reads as TGTGCCAGTAGTGCTGACAGCTCCACCCCAAACTTC. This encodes CASSADSSTPNF.

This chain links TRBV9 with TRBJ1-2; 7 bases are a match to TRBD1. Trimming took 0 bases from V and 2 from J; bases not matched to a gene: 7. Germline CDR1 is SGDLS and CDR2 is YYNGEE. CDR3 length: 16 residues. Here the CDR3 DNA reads TGTGCCAGCAGCGTAGGGGCGACAGGGATGAACTATGGCTACACCTTC. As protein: CASSVGATGMNYGYTF.